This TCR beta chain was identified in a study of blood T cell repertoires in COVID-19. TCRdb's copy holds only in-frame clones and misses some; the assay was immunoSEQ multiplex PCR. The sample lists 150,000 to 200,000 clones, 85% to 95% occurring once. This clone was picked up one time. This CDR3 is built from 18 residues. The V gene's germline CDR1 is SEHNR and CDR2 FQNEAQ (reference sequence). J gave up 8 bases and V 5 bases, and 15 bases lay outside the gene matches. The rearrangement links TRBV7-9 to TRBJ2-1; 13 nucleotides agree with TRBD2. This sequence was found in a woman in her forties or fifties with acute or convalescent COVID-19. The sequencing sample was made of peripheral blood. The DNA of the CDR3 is TGTGCCAGCAGCCGAACTTTCGGGACTAGCGGGGATCGAGATGAGCAGTTCTTC. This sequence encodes CASSRTFGTSGDRDEQFF.